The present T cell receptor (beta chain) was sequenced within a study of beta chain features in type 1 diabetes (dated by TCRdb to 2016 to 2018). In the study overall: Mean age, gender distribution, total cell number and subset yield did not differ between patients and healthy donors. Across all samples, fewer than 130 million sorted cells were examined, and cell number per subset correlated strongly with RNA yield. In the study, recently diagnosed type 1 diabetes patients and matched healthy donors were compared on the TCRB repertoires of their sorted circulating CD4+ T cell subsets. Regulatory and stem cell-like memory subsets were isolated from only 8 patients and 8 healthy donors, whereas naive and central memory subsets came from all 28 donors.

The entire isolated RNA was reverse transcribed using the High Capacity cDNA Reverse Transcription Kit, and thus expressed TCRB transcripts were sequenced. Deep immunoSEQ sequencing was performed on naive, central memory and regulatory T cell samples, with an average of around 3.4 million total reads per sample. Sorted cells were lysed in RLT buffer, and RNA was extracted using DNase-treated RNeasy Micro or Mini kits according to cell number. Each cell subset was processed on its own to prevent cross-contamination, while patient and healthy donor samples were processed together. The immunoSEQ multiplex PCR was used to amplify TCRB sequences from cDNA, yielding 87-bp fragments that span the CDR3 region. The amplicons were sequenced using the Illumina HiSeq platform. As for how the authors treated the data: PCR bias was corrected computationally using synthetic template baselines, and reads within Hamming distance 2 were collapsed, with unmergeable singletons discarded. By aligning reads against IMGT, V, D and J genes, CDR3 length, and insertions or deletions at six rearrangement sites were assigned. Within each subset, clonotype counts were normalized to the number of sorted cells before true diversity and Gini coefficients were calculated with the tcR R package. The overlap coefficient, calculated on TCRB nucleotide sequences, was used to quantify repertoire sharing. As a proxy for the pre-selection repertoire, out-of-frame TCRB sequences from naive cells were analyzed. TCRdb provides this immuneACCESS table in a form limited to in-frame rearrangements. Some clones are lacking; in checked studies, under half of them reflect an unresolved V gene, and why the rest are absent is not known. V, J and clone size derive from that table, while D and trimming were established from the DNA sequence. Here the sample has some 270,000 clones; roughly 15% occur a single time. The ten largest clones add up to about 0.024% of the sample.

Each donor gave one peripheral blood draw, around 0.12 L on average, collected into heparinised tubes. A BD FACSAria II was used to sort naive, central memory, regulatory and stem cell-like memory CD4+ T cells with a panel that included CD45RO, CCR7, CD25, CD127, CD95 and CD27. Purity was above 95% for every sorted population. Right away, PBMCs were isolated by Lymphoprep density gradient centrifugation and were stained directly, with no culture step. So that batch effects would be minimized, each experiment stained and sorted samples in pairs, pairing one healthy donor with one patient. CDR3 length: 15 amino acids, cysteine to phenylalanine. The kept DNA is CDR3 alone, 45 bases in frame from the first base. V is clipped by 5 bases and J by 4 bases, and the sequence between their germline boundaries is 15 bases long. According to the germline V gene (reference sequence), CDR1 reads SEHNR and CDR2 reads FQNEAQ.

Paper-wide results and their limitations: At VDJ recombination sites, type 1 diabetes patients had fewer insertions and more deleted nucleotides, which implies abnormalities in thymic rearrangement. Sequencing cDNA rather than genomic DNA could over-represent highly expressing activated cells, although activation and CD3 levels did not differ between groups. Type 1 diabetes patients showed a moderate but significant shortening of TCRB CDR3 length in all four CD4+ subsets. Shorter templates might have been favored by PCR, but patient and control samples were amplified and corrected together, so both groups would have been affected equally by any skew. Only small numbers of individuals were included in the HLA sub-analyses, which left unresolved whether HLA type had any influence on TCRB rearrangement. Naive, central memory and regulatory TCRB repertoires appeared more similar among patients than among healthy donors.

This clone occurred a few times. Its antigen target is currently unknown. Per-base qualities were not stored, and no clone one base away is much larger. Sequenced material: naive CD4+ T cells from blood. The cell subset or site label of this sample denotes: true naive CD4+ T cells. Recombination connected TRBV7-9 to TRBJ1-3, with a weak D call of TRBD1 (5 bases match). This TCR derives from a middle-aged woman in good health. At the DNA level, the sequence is TGTGCCAGCAGCGCCATTCATCGGGGGGGAAACACCATATATTTT. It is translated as CASSAIHRGGNTIYF. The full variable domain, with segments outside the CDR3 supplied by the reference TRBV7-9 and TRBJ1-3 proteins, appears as DTGVSQNPRHKITKRGQNVTFRCDPISEHNRLYWYRQTLGQGPEFLTYFQNEAQLEKSRLLSDRFSAERPKGSFSTLEIQRTEQGDSAMYLCASSAIHRGGNTIYFGEGSWLTVV.